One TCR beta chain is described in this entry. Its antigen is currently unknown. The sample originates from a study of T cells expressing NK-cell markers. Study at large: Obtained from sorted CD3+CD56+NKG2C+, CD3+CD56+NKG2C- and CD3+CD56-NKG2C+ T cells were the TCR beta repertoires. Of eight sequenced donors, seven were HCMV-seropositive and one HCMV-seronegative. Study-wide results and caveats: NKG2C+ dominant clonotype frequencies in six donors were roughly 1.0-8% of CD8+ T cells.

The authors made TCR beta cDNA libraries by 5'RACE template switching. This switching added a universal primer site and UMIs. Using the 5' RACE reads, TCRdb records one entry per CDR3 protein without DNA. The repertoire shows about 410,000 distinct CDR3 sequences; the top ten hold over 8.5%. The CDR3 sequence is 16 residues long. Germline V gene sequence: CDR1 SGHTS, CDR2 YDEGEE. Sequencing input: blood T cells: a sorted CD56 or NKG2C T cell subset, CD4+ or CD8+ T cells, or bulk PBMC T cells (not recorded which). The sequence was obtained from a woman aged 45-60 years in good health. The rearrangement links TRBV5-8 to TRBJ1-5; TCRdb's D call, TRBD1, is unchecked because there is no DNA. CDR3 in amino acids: CASSDGQVVSNQPQHF.